Here is one TCR beta chain with its context. The germline CDR1 and CDR2 sequences are SNHLY and FYNNEI. After removal of 4 bases from V and 10 bases from J, the junction contained 3 bases not matched to a gene. The CDR3 has 12 amino acids. Authors' data handling: Nucleated cell number was recorded as an estimate derived from reference gene primer amplification. TCRdb keeps only in-frame clones here, not all; method: immunoSEQ multiplex PCR. The D gene and trimming were derived from the DNA, and the V and J assignments and clone size from that table. The sample has 240,000 or so clones; nearly 90% are singletons. The data were obtained in a study of blood T cell repertoires in COVID-19.

The sample taken for sequencing was peripheral blood. The receptor comes from a woman in her thirties with acute or convalescent COVID-19. The genes are TRBV2 and TRBJ2-1; the match to TRBD2 covers 8 bases. The CDR3 coding sequence is TGTGCCAGCAGTGCTTTAGCGGGAGAGCAGTTCTTC. Its protein is CASSALAGEQFF.